The rows below give T cell receptor beta chains drawn from one sample of a study of response to subunit inactivated influenza vaccine. TCRdb reanalysed the RT-PCR reads using MiXCR and keeps one entry per CDR3 protein. This sample has about 530,000 distinct CDR3 sequences, with approximately 13% found just once. Sequenced material: PBMCs from blood, taken roughly 47 days after vaccination. All receptors come from a middle-aged man who received an inactivated influenza vaccine. Both conserved end residues are part of each CDR3. A D gene is named only where the DNA matches it firmly. Where a row states a size, it is once, few, many or the class of an expanded clone; other rows omit it.

v_call	d_call	j_call	clone_size	cdr3_aa	cdr3_nt
TRBV7-9	NA	TRBJ1-6	NA	CASSLEKVGSALHF	TGTGCCAGCAGCTTAGAAAAGGTGGGCTCTGCCCTCCACTTT
TRBV18	NA	TRBJ2-7	few	CASSPAVGNYYEQYF	TGTGCCAGCTCTCCTGCGGTAGGGAATTACTACGAGCAGTACTTC
TRBV7-2	TRBD2	TRBJ2-1	few	CASTGGGGGENEQFF	TGTGCCAGCACCGGTGGCGGGGGAGGGGAAAATGAGCAGTTCTTC
TRBV6-2/TRBV6-3	NA	TRBJ2-4	NA	CASSYWKGAKNIQYF	TGTGCCAGCAGTTACTGGAAGGGGGCCAAAAACATTCAGTACTTC
TRBV20-1	NA	TRBJ2-7	few	CSALSGTATYEQYF	TGCAGTGCGCTCTCCGGGACCGCAACCTACGAGCAGTACTTC
TRBV11-3	TRBD2	TRBJ2-3	NA	CASSLYGTNTDTQYF	TGTGCCAGCAGCTTATACGGGACTAACACAGATACGCAGTATTTT
TRBV6-5	TRBD1	TRBJ2-5	many	CASSSNRDRETQYF	TGTGCCAGCAGTTCCAACCGGGACAGAGAGACCCAGTACTTC
TRBV6-1	TRBD1	TRBJ1-4	few	CASSVSVGQGVTNEKLFF	TGTGCCAGCAGTGTTTCAGTAGGACAGGGGGTTACTAATGAAAAACTGTTTTTT
TRBV5-1	NA	TRBJ2-7	NA	CASSPAGFSYEQYF	TGCGCCAGCAGCCCCGCTGGCTTCTCCTACGAGCAGTACTTC
TRBV4-3	TRBD1	TRBJ2-3	NA	CASSQGEDRGRYTQYF	TGCGCCAGCAGCCAAGGCGAGGACAGGGGGCGGTATACGCAGTATTTT
TRBV12-3/TRBV12-4	NA	TRBJ2-6	NA	CASGSRSGANVLTF	TGTGCCAGCGGTTCACGTTCTGGGGCCAACGTCCTGACTTTC
TRBV4-1	NA	TRBJ1-4	NA	CASSQASWEGNEKLFF	TGCGCCAGCAGCCAAGCCTCGTGGGAGGGTAATGAAAAACTGTTTTTT
TRBV5-5	NA	TRBJ2-5	NA	CASSPTPGETQYF	TGTGCCAGCAGCCCGACCCCAGGGGAGACCCAGTACTTC
TRBV20-1	NA	TRBJ2-1	few	CSAVPPGLRVYNEQFF	TGCAGTGCTGTCCCCCCGGGACTTCGAGTATACAATGAGCAGTTCTTC
TRBV7-3	TRBD2	TRBJ2-1	few	CASSSSAGLAEKSGEQFF	TGTGCCAGCAGTTCCTCCGCCGGACTAGCGGAAAAATCGGGTGAGCAGTTCTTC
TRBV12-3/TRBV12-4	TRBD1	TRBJ2-5	NA	CASSFRTGETTQYF	TGTGCCAGCAGTTTTCGGACAGGGGAAACGACCCAGTACTTC
TRBV20-1	TRBD2	TRBJ2-1	NA	CSAMSSGRSNNEQFF	TGCAGTGCCATGAGTAGCGGGAGGTCAAACAATGAGCAGTTCTTC